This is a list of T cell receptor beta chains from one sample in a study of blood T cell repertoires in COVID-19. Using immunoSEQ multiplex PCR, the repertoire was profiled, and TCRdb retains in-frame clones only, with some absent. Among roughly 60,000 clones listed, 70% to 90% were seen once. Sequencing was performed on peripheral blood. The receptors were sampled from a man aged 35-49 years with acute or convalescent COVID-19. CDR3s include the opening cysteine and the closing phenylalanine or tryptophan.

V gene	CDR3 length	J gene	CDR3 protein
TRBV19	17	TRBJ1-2	CASSMESGGTPPYGYTF
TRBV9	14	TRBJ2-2	CASSVVSVTGELFF
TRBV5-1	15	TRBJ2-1	CASSLGQGPRNEQFF
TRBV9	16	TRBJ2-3	CASSVGVAGDTDTQYF
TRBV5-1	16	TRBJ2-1	CASSLAARGPNNEQFF
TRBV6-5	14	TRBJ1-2	CASRRTGRDYGYTF
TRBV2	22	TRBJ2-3	CASSPFWAGGRFRAQRTDTQYF
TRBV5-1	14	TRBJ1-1	CASSLGWAGAEAFF
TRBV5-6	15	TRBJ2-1	CASSRRGFTYNEQFF
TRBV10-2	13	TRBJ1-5	CASSESLYQPQHF